This T cell receptor (beta chain) was observed in a study of shared clonotypes between healthy human individuals. About the research overall: Participating donors consisted of a couple of women and a few men aged 18 to 49. Study-level findings and limits: Shared clonotypes across all four donors exceeded non-shared ones in generation probability.

CD4+ cells were split into CD45RA+ naive and CD45RA-negative memory subsets. This clone was counted once. Its antigen is not identified. The germline gives CDR1 SGDLS, CDR2 YYNGEE. Deletions cut 3 bases from V and 6 bases from J, with 10 bases between. The CDR3 covers 13 residues. Clones were read by immunoSEQ multiplex PCR, and TCRdb kept only the in-frame ones, dropping some. The sample shows around 2.1 million clones, under 97% of them seen only once. Sequencing was performed on naive CD4+ T cells sorted from blood. The subset here: CD45RA+ positively selected. This TCR came from a man aged 18 to 30 in good health. The chain uses TRBV9 and TRBJ2-4; the D gene is possibly TRBD2 (6 bases). The CDR3 region is CASSAGLANIQYF. For the CDR3, the DNA is TGTGCCAGCAGCGCGGGACTGGCAAACATTCAGTACTTC.